This TCR beta chain was captured in a study of CD8+CD57+ T cells in acquired aplastic anemia. Looking at the study overall: The study obtained an average of around 3.1 ug of DNA from sorted CD4+ and CD8+ cells. CD4+ cell libraries from healthy donors averaged approximately 10 million reads. Study-wide results and limits: Between patients and controls, roughly 29 CD8+ CDR3 sequences were found in common. The study found no significant CD8+ Simpson's diversity difference between patients and controls.

The use of genomic DNA as template underpinned the TCR beta VDJ and CDR3 profiling. TCRdb redid the calling of the reads with MiXCR, one entry per CDR3 protein. Among 200,000 to 250,000 distinct CDR3 sequences listed, about a third were seen once. CDR3 length: 14 residues. V lost 0 bases and J 5 bases, leaving 14 bases between the germline ends. Germline-derived CDR1 and CDR2 are DFQATT and SNEGSKA (reference sequence). This clonotype was picked up many times. Antigen specificity is unknown. The clonotype comes from a human donor in good health, serving as a control. The chain links TRBV20-1 to TRBJ2-7, with D possibly matching TRBD2 (6 bases). Sequencing was carried out using sorted CD4+, CD8+, or CD8+CD57+ T cells (not recorded which) from PBMCs. The CDR3 DNA is TGCAGTGCTAGAGAAGTGGGAGGAATCCACGAGCAGTACTTC. The encoded protein is CSAREVGGIHEQYF.